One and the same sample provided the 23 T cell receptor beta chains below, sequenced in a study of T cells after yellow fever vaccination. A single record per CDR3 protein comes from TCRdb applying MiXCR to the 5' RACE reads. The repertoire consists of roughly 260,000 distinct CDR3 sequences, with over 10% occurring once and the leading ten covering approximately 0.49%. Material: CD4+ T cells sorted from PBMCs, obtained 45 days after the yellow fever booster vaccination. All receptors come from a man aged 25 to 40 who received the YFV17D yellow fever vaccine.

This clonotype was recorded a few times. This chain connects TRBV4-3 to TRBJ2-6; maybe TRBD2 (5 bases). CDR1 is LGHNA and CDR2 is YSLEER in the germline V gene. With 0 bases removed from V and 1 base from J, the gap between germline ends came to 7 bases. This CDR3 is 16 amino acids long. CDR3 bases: TGCGCCAGCAGCCAAGATGGGAGTTCTGGGGCCAACGTCCTGACTTTC. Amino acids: CASSQDGSSGANVLTF.

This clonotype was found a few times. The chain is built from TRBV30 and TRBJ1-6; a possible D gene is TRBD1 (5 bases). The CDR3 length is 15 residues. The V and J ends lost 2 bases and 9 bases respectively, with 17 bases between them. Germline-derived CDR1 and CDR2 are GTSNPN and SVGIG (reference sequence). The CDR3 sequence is CAWSPEGARSSPLHF. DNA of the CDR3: TGTGCCTGGAGTCCGGAAGGGGCTCGGTCTTCACCCCTCCACTTT.

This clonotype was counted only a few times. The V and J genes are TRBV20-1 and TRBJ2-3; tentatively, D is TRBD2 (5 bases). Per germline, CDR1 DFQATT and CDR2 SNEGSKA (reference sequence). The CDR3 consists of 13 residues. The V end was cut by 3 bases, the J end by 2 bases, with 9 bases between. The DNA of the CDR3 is TGCAGTGCTAGTCGACTAAACACAGATACGCAGTATTTT. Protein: CSASRLNTDTQYF.

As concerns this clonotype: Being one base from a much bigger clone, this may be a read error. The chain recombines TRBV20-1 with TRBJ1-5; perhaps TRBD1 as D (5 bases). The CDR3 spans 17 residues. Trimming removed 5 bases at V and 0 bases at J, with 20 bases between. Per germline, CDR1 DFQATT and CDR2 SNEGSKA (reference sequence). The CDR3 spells CSAGGSRGGFSNQPQHF. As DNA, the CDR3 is TGCAGTGCTGGAGGTTCCCGGGGGGGATTTAGCAATCAGCCCCAGCATTTT.

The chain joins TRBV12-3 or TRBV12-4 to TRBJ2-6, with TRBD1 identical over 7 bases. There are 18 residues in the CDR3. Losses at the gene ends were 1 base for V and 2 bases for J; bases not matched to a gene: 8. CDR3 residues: CASSLGRTGVTGANVLTF. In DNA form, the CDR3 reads TGTGCCAGCAGTTTAGGACGCACAGGGGTAACTGGGGCCAACGTCCTGACTTTC.

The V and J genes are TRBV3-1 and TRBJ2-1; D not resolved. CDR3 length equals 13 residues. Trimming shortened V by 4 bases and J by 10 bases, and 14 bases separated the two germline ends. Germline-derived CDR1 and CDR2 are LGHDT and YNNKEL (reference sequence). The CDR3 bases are TGTGCCAGCAGCCCCCAAACGGTCGGCGAGCAGTTCTTC. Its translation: CASSPQTVGEQFF.

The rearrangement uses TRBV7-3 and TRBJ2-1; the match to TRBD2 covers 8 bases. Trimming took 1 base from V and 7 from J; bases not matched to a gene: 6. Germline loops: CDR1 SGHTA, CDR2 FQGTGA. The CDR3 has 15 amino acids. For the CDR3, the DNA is TGTGCCAGCAGCTTAATGGCGGGAGGACAAAATGAGCAGTTCTTC. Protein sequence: CASSLMAGGQNEQFF.

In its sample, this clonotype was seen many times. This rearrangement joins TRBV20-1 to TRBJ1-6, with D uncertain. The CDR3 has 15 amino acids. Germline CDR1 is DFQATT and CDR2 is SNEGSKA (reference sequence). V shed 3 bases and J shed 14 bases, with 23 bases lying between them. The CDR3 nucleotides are TGCAGTGCTAGCTCACGGGGAGCTTCGGGTGGAACCCTCCACTTT. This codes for CSASSRGASGGTLHF.

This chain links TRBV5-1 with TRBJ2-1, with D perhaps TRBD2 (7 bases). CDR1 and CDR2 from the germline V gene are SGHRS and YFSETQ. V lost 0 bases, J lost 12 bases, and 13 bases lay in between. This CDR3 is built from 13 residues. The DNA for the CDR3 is TGCGCCAGCAGCTTGGCCAGGGGCGGGGGGCAGTTCTTC. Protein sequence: CASSLARGGGQFF. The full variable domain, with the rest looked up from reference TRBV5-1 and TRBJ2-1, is KAGVTQTPRYLIKTRGQQVTLSCSPISGHRSVSWYQQTPGQGLQFLFEYFSETQRNKGNFPGRFSGRQFSNSRSEMNVSTLELGDSALYLCASSLARGGGQFFGPGTRLTVL.

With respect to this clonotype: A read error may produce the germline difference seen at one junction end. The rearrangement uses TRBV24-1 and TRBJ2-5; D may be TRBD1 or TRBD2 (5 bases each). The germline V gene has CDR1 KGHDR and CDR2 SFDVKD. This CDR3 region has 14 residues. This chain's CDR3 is CSTSDRGLQETQYF. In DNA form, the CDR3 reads TGTTCCACCAGTGACAGAGGGCTTCAAGAGACCCAGTACTTC.

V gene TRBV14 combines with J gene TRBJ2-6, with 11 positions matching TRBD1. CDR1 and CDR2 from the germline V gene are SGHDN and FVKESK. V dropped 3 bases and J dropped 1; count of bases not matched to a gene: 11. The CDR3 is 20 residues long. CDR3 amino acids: CASSQYWDRGSLSGANVLTF. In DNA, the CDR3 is TGTGCCAGCAGCCAGTACTGGGACAGGGGGAGTTTATCTGGGGCCAACGTCCTGACTTTC.

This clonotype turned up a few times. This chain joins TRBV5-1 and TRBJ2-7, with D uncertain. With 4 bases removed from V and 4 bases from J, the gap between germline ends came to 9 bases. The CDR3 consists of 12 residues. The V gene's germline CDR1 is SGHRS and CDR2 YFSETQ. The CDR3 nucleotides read TGCGCCAGCAGCCTATCACAATACGAGCAGTACTTC. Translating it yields CASSLSQYEQYF.

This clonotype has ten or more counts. The CDR3 reads CSARAGHEQYF. CDR3 nucleotides: TGCAGTGCTAGGGCTGGGCACGAGCAGTACTTC. This rearrangement joins TRBV20-1 to TRBJ2-7; D gene uncertain. The germline V and J ends were trimmed by 3 bases and 5 bases, with 8 bases remaining between them. The CDR3 totals 11 residues. Per germline, CDR1 DFQATT and CDR2 SNEGSKA (reference sequence).

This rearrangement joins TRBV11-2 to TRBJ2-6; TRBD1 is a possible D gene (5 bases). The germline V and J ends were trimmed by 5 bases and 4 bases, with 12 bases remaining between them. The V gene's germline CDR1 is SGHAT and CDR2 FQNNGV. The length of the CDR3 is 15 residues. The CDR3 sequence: CASSPQGAGANVLTF. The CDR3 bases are TGTGCCAGCAGCCCTCAGGGCGCGGGGGCCAACGTCCTGACTTTC.

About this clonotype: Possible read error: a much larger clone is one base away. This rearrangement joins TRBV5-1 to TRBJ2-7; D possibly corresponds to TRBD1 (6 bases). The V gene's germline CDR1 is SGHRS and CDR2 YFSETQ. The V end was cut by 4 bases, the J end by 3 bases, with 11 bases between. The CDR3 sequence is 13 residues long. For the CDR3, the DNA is TGCGCCAGCAGCGCGGACAGTAGCTACGAGCAGTACTTC. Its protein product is CASSADSSYEQYF.

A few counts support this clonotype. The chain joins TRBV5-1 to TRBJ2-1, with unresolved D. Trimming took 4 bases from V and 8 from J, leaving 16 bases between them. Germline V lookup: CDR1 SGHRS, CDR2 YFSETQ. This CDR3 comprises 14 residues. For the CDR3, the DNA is TGCGCCAGCAGCATGAACGGAGCTGGCGATGAGCAGTTCTTC. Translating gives CASSMNGAGDEQFF.

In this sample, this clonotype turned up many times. In nucleotides, the CDR3 is TGCGCCAGCAGCTCGGCGGTAGGGGGAACCTACGAGCAGTACTTC. Translation gives CASSSAVGGTYEQYF. The rearrangement uses TRBV5-1 and TRBJ2-7; D perhaps matches TRBD1 (6 bases). There are 15 residues in the CDR3. Germline CDR1 reads SGHRS; CDR2 reads YFSETQ. Trimming pared 3 bases from V and 2 bases from J, leaving 15 bases between.

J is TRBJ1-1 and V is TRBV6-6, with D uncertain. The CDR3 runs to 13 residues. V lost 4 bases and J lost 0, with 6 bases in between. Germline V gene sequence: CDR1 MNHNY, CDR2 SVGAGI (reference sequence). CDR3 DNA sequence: TGTGCCAGCAGTTCGCGGATGAACACTGAAGCTTTCTTT. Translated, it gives CASSSRMNTEAFF.

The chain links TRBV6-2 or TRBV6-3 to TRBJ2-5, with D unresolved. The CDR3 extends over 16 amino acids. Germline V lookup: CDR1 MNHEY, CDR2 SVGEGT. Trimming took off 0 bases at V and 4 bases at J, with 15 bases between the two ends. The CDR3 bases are TGTGCCAGCAGTTACTCCTGGACGGTCTGGGGAGAGACCCAGTACTTC. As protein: CASSYSWTVWGETQYF.

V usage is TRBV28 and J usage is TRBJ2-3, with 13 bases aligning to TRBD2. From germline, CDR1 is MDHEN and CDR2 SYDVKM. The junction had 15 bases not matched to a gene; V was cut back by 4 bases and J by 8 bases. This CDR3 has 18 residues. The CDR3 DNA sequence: TGTGCCAGCAGTTCTCGGACTAGCGGGAGTGGAGGGAGAGGTACGCAGTATTTT. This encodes CASSSRTSGSGGRGTQYF.

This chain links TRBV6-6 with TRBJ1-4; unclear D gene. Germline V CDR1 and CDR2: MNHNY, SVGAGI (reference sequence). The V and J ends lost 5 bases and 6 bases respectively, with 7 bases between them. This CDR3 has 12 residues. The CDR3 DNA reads TGTGCCAGCAGTCCCCTGGATGAAAAACTGTTTTTT. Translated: CASSPLDEKLFF.

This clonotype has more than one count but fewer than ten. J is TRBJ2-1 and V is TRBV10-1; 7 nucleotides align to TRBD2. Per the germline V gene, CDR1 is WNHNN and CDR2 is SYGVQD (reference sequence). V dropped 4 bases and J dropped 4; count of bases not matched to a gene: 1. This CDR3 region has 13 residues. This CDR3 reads CASSASGYNEQFF. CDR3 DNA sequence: TGCGCCAGCAGTGCTAGCGGATACAATGAGCAGTTCTTC.

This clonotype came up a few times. The CDR3 region is CASSLADFSGELFF. For the CDR3, the DNA is TGTGCCAGCAGCTTAGCGGACTTTTCTGGGGAGCTGTTTTTT. The chain is built from TRBV7-2 and TRBJ2-2; D is perhaps TRBD2 (5 bases). Germline CDR1 reads SGHTA; CDR2 reads FQGNSA. The CDR3 totals 14 residues. Trimming took 0 bases from V and 8 from J, leaving 10 bases between them.